The T cell receptor beta chain under discussion was sequenced for a study of CD8+CD57+ T cells in acquired aplastic anemia. Across the study: As sequenced from healthy donors, CD4+ cells averaged roughly 10 million reads.

Genomic DNA templated the TCR beta VDJ and CDR3 profiling. TCRdb passed the reads through MiXCR, listing each CDR3 protein once. The table records about 68,000 distinct CDR3 sequences, 50% to 55% of them present only once. The table lists this clonotype with many counts. Its antigen is not known. Study outcomes and limitations: Patients and healthy controls showed no significant CD8+ Simpson's diversity difference.

The sequencing input was sorted CD4+, CD8+, or CD8+CD57+ T cells (not recorded which) from PBMCs. This receptor was identified in a human donor in good health, serving as a control.

The CDR3 DNA follows: TGTGCCAGCAGCACCGGGACAGGGGGGGGGAGCACAGATACGCAGTATTTT. Amino acids: CASSTGTGGGSTDTQYF. The chain uses TRBV11-1 and TRBJ2-3; TRBD1 matches 11 bases. The CDR3 contains 17 residues. Germline V lookup: CDR1 SGHAT, CDR2 FQDESV (reference sequence). Trimming cost V 5 bases and J 0 bases; bases outside gene matches: 7.